The next 27 T cell receptor beta chains were all read from a single sample in a study of tissue T cells after allogeneic stem cell transplantation. This table comes from immunoSEQ multiplex PCR, and its TCRdb copy is limited to in-frame clones, with some not included. The table includes roughly 4,800 clones, 30% to 40% detected once. Time point here: mouse harvest day 14 after allogeneic transplant. Tail vein injection delivered 10^7 T-cell-depleted bone marrow cells and 10^6 splenic CD5+ T cells. The specimen sequenced was skin. The receptors derive from a female BALB/c mouse given C57BL/6 T cells with graft-versus-host disease after an allogeneic hematopoietic cell transplant.

This clone occurred a few times. Gene names and germline refer to mouse. CDR3 bases read: TGCTCCAGCAGTCACCGGGACATGAATTCGCCCCTCTAC. It yields the protein CSSSHRDMNSPLY. The full CDR3 reads CSSSHRDMNSPLYF. J is TRBJ1-6 and V is TRBV23; the table's D call TRBD1 went unverified against the DNA. With the read ending 1 residue before the CDR3 end, the germline J gene is used to fill in that end. TRBJ1-6 is classed as an ORF, of uncertain function. The CDR3 spans 14 residues. In germline, CDR1 is KGHTA, CDR2 FQNQQP.

This clone is labeled medium-sized. Mouse gene names and germline throughout. The CDR3 extends 1 residue past the end of the read, so its final part is completed from the germline J gene. The V call is TRBV1, the J call TRBJ1-1; tentative D call: TRBD1 (6 bases). The CDR3 runs to 13 residues. The V end was cut by 4 bases, the J end by 1 base, with 7 bases between. Looked up from germline, CDR1 is NSQYPW and CDR2 is LRSPGD (reference sequence). The CDR3 region is CTCSGTENTEVFF. The sequenced part of the CDR3 DNA is TGCACCTGCAGTGGGACAGAAAACACAGAAGTCTTC.

This clone is deemed medium-sized. Gene names are the mouse ones. Coverage ceases 1 residue before the CDR3 finishes, and the germline J gene fills in the end. The genes are TRBV15 and TRBJ1-5, with 9 bases aligning to TRBD1. Unmatched junction bases numbered 5, after V lost 5 bases and J lost 3 bases. CDR3 length: 15 amino acids. Germline V CDR1 and CDR2: SGHND, FRSKSL. The sequenced part of the CDR3 DNA is TGTGCCAGCAGTCCGGGACAGGGAGGCAACCAGGCTCCGCTT. Translation gives CASSPGQGGNQAPL. The whole CDR3 reads CASSPGQGGNQAPLF.

This clone has only a few counts. Gene and germline names: mouse. The CDR3 end lies 1 residue beyond the end of the read and is filled in from the germline J gene. The chain couples TRBV16 to TRBJ2-5; possible D gene TRBD2, 5 bases. This CDR3 has 14 residues. The germline V gene has CDR1 SGHSA and CDR2 FRNQAP. V lost 1 base and J lost 4, with 9 bases in between. CDR3 DNA (partial): TGTGCAAGCAGCTTAGGGGCTGGGAAAGACACCCAGTAC. It yields the protein CASSLGAGKDTQY. The complete CDR3 protein is CASSLGAGKDTQYF.

This clone rates as medium-sized (0.01 to 0.1%). Genes and germline are mouse. The read ends 1 residue shy of where the CDR3 ends; the end is completed using the germline J gene. This rearrangement joins TRBV26 to TRBJ2-7, with a possible D match to TRBD1 (6 bases). This CDR3 is built from 11 residues. The V gene's germline CDR1 is KGHPV and CDR2 FQNQEV (reference sequence). V gave up 3 bases and J gave up 9 bases, with 9 bases separating them. The CDR3 bases that were read are TGTGCCAGCAGTCTCCAGGGGACACAGTAC. This sequence encodes CASSLQGTQY. The CDR3 in its entirety is CASSLQGTQYF.

This clone was seen a few times. Gene names refer to mouse genes. Read data end 1 residue before the CDR3 end; the end is taken from the germline J gene. The rearrangement links TRBV3 to TRBJ2-7; 8 positions agree with TRBD2. This CDR3 region has 15 residues. V trimming: 2 bases; J trimming: 0 bases; junction bases outside the gene matches: 3. CDR1 is SNHLY, CDR2 FYNGKV, per germline (reference sequence). The CDR3 protein is CASSLSGTGSYEQYF. The CDR3 DNA, read in part, is TGTGCCAGCAGCTTATCCGGGACTGGCTCCTATGAACAGTAC.

In the case of this clone: Gene labels here are mouse ones. The observed sequence ends 1 residue before the CDR3 terminus, with the missing tail filled in from the germline J gene. The chain is built from TRBV3 and TRBJ1-1; D not certain. This CDR3 comprises 14 residues. CDR1 is SNHLY and CDR2 is FYNGKV in the germline V gene (reference sequence). The V end lost 3 bases, the J end lost 4 bases, and 12 bases lay between the germline ends. Incomplete CDR3 DNA: TGTGCCAGCAGCTTCAGCAGGTCGGGCACAGAAGTCTTC. It codes for CASSFSRSGTEVF. The full CDR3 reads CASSFSRSGTEVFF. Full variable domain (remainder filled in from reference TRBV3 and TRBJ1-1): GPKVLQIPSHQIIDMGQMVTLNCDPVSNHLYFYWYKQILGQQMEFLVNFYNGKVMEKSKLFKDQFSVERPDGSYFTLKIQPTALEDSAVYFCASSFSRSGTEVFFGKGTRLTVV.

Notes on this clone: Mouse germline and gene names are used. The CDR3 extends 1 residue past the end of the read, so its final part is completed from the germline J gene. V and J are TRBV26 and TRBJ1-3, with 9 bases identical to TRBD1. Germline loops: CDR1 KGHPV, CDR2 FQNQEV (reference sequence). This CDR3 comprises 15 residues. V lost 6 bases to trimming and J lost 2 bases; unmatched junction nucleotides: 5. The DNA read from the CDR3 is TGTGCCAGCAGCCTAACAGGGGGCGCTGGAAATACGCTCTAT. Its translation is CASSLTGGAGNTLY. The whole CDR3 protein is CASSLTGGAGNTLYF.

A note on this clone: The gene symbols are mouse symbols. Coverage ceases 1 residue before the CDR3 finishes, and the germline J gene fills in the end. This chain connects TRBV19 to TRBJ2-5; 10 bases match TRBD2. Germline trimming cut 8 bases from V and 4 bases from J; bases unmatched to any gene: 1. Germline assignment: CDR1 FNHDT and CDR2 SITEND (reference sequence). The CDR3 is made up of 12 amino acids. CDR3 bases read: TGTGCCAGACTGGGGGGGGAAGACACCCAGTAC. Its protein product is CARLGGEDTQY. In full, the CDR3 is CARLGGEDTQYF.

Concerning this clone: Genes here carry mouse names. The read ends 1 residue early relative to the CDR3; the germline J gene fills the gap. The chain carries TRBV13-3 and TRBJ1-4; 9 bases fit TRBD1. Germline CDR1 is NNHDY and CDR2 is SYVADS. The CDR3 has 14 residues. The V gene end was trimmed by 3 bases and the J gene end by 6 bases; junction bases not matched to a gene: 3. CDR3 amino acids: CASSGTGVHERLFF. CDR3 DNA, as far as it was read: TGTGCCAGCAGTGGGACAGGGGTCCACGAAAGATTATTT.

About this clone itself: Gene names follow the mouse nomenclature. With the read ending 1 residue before the CDR3 end, the germline J gene is used to fill in that end. This rearrangement joins TRBV3 to TRBJ1-2; D perhaps matches TRBD1 (6 bases). CDR1 SNHLY and CDR2 FYNGKV come from the germline V gene (reference sequence). The CDR3 runs 14 residues. Between the trimmed V and J ends, which lost 4 bases and 0 bases, there was a span of 9 bases. Here the CDR3 reads CASSSGHTNSDYTF. CDR3 DNA, as far as it was read: TGTGCCAGCAGCTCGGGACACACAAACTCCGACTACACC. The variable domain in full, with the rest retrieved from reference TRBV3 and TRBJ1-2, is GPKVLQIPSHQIIDMGQMVTLNCDPVSNHLYFYWYKQILGQQMEFLVNFYNGKVMEKSKLFKDQFSVERPDGSYFTLKIQPTALEDSAVYFCASSSGHTNSDYTFGSGTRLLVI.

By its share, this clone is medium-sized. Gene names and germline match the mouse. Read sequence stops 1 residue before the CDR3 end, and the germline J gene provides the missing end. The genes are TRBV3 and TRBJ2-4; D possibly corresponds to TRBD2 (5 bases). V was cut by 5 bases and J by 0 bases, with 9 bases left in between. In germline, CDR1 is SNHLY, CDR2 FYNGKV (reference sequence). This CDR3 is 14 amino acids long. The CDR3 bases that were read are TGTGCCAGCAGCCCCCTGGGAAGTCAAAACACCTTGTAC. This sequence encodes CASSPLGSQNTLY. The whole CDR3 is CASSPLGSQNTLYF. The full variable domain, completed using reference TRBV3 and TRBJ2-4, is GPKVLQIPSHQIIDMGQMVTLNCDPVSNHLYFYWYKQILGQQMEFLVNFYNGKVMEKSKLFKDQFSVERPDGSYFTLKIQPTALEDSAVYFCASSPLGSQNTLYFGAGTRLSVL.

In this sample, this clone turned up once. These gene names are mouse names. The CDR3 goes on 1 residue after the read ends, and that part is filled in from the germline J gene. The chain joins TRBV13-1 to TRBJ2-3; the match to TRBD1 covers 7 bases. Germline V gene sequence: CDR1 NSHNY, CDR2 SYGAGN. The junction had 2 bases not matched to a gene; V was cut back by 3 bases and J by 1 base. This CDR3 is 14 amino acids long. The part of the CDR3 DNA that was read is TGTGCCAGCAGTGCAGGGGGAGGTGCAGAAACGCTGTAT. Protein sequence: CASSAGGGAETLY. The whole CDR3 sequence is CASSAGGGAETLYF.

This clone counts as medium-sized. Genes and germline come from the mouse. The read falls 1 residue short of the CDR3 end, and the missing part is taken from the germline J gene. V usage is TRBV26 and J usage is TRBJ2-5; 8 bases are shared with TRBD1. Germline V gives CDR1 KGHPV, CDR2 FQNQEV (reference sequence). Trimming took 2 bases from V and 8 from J; bases not matched to a gene: 3. The CDR3 extends over 13 amino acids. The CDR3 sequence is CASSLGQGGTQYF. CDR3 DNA (partial): TGTGCCAGCAGTCTGGGACAGGGAGGCACCCAGTAC.

This clone is labeled as medium-sized. Gene names are mouse gene names. The sequenced fragment ends 1 residue before the CDR3 boundary, so the rest is inferred from the germline J gene. V gene TRBV2 combines with J gene TRBJ1-3, with D possibly being TRBD1 (6 bases). Germline CDR1 and CDR2: LGHNA and YSYQKL. V dropped 0 bases and J dropped 4 bases, with 13 bases sitting between them. This CDR3 spans 16 amino acids. CDR3 residues: CASSQEGGARGNTLYF. The DNA read from the CDR3 is TGTGCCAGCAGCCAAGAGGGGGGGGCGAGAGGAAATACGCTCTAT.

This clone was picked up a small number of times. Gene labels here are mouse ones. With the read ending 1 residue before the CDR3 end, the germline J gene is used to fill in that end. The V and J genes are TRBV26 and TRBJ2-1, with D tentatively TRBD1 (5 bases). The CDR3 is 13 residues long. With 6 bases removed from V and 2 bases from J, the gap between germline ends came to 8 bases. CDR1 KGHPV and CDR2 FQNQEV come from the germline V gene (reference sequence). Incomplete CDR3 DNA: TGTGCCAGCAGATTGACAGACTATGCTGAGCAGTTC. Translation gives CASRLTDYAEQF. Given in full, the CDR3 is CASRLTDYAEQFF. The whole variable domain, filled in from reference TRBV26 and TRBJ2-1, reads NSKVIQTPRYLVKGQGQKAKMRCIPEKGHPVVFWYQQNKNNEFKFLINFQNQEVLQQIDMTEKRFSAECPSNSPCSLEIQSSEAGDSALYLCASRLTDYAEQFFGPGTRLTVL.

Concerning this clone: Here the gene names and germline are mouse. The observed sequence ends 1 residue before the CDR3 terminus, with the missing tail filled in from the germline J gene. The V and J genes are TRBV26 and TRBJ1-6; D ambiguous. TRBJ1-6 is classed as an ORF, of uncertain function. V was shortened by 5 bases and J by 0 bases, with 2 bases between the two germline ends. The CDR3 length is 13 residues. CDR1 is KGHPV, CDR2 FQNQEV, per germline (reference sequence). The CDR3: CASSSSYNSPLYF. The CDR3 bases that were read are TGTGCCAGCAGTTCTTCCTATAATTCGCCCCTCTAC.

Remarks on this clone: Gene names are mouse gene names. The CDR3 DNA, read in part, is TGTGCTAGCAGTAGGAGGTTTAGTGCAGAAACGCTGTAT. Its translation is CASSRRFSAETLY. The entire CDR3 protein is CASSRRFSAETLYF. The V call is TRBV17, the J call TRBJ2-3; no clear D. Sequencing ends 1 residue short of the CDR3 end; the germline J gene provides the rest. CDR1 and CDR2 (germline): MNHDT, YYDKIL. Trimming stripped 3 bases from V and 0 bases from J, with 7 bases between. This CDR3 contains 14 residues.

By sample share, this clone is medium-sized. Gene names denote mouse genes. Read sequence stops 1 residue before the CDR3 end, and the germline J gene provides the missing end. The chain carries TRBV26 and TRBJ1-3; 7 bases match TRBD1. The CDR3 length is 14 residues. Unmatched junction bases numbered 1, after V lost 4 bases and J lost 1 base. The V gene's germline CDR1 is KGHPV and CDR2 FQNQEV (reference sequence). The CDR3: CASSPDRSGNTLYF. Incomplete CDR3 DNA: TGTGCCAGCAGTCCGGACAGGTCTGGAAATACGCTCTAT. Variable domain in full (rest from reference TRBV26 and TRBJ1-3): NSKVIQTPRYLVKGQGQKAKMRCIPEKGHPVVFWYQQNKNNEFKFLINFQNQEVLQQIDMTEKRFSAECPSNSPCSLEIQSSEAGDSALYLCASSPDRSGNTLYFGEGSRLIVV.

A remark on this clone: Each gene name is a mouse one. The read comes to an end 1 residue before the CDR3 does, leaving the germline J gene to fill in the end. This sequence joins TRBV1 and TRBJ2-5, with 7 bases that match TRBD1. With 4 bases clipped from V and 2 bases from J, the junction kept 3 bases outside the gene matches. The germline gives CDR1 NSQYPW, CDR2 LRSPGD (reference sequence). The CDR3 runs to 14 residues. CDR3 sequence: CTCSGQGSQDTQYF. The CDR3 bases that were read are TGCACCTGCAGTGGACAGGGATCCCAAGACACCCAGTAC. Filled out from reference TRBV1 and TRBJ2-5, the complete variable domain reads VTLLEQNPRWRLVPRGQAVNLRCILKNSQYPWMSWYQQDLQKQLQWLFTLRSPGDKEVKSLPGADYLATRVTDTELRLQVANMSQGRTLYCTCSGQGSQDTQYFGPGTRLLVL.

A note on this clone: Mouse names are used for the genes. With the read ending 1 residue before the CDR3 end, the germline J gene is used to fill in that end. J is TRBJ2-4 and V is TRBV26; D not certain. The germline V and J ends were trimmed by 4 bases and 0 bases, with 5 bases remaining between them. Germline CDR1 reads KGHPV; CDR2 reads FQNQEV (reference sequence). This CDR3 has 13 amino acids. The CDR3 loop reads CASSHTSQNTLYF. The covered CDR3 bases are TGTGCCAGCAGTCACACTAGTCAAAACACCTTGTAC.

This clone showed up just a few times. Gene names follow the mouse nomenclature. The CDR3 is cut off 1 residue early in the read; its end comes from the germline J gene. This chain links TRBV26 with TRBJ2-4; 13 bases agree with TRBD2. Trimming cost V 6 bases and J 2 bases; bases outside gene matches: 2. The CDR3 totals 15 residues. Germline assignment: CDR1 KGHPV and CDR2 FQNQEV (reference sequence). Incomplete CDR3 DNA: TGTGCCAGCAGGGGACTGGGGGGGATTCAAAACACCTTGTAC. This codes for CASRGLGGIQNTLY. The whole CDR3 protein reads CASRGLGGIQNTLYF.

For this clone: Gene names and germline refer to mouse. The sequence runs out 1 residue before the end of the CDR3; the remainder is reconstructed from the germline J gene. The chain recombines TRBV3 with TRBJ2-3; D uncertain. The CDR3 has 14 amino acids. CDR1 is SNHLY, CDR2 FYNGKV, per germline (reference sequence). V was clipped by 3 bases and J by 0 bases, with 7 bases between them. The sequenced part of the CDR3 DNA is TGTGCCAGCAGCTTGACAAATAGTGCAGAAACGCTGTAT. Its translation is CASSLTNSAETLY. The whole CDR3 sequence reads CASSLTNSAETLYF. Looking up the rest from reference TRBV3 and TRBJ2-3 gives the full variable domain: GPKVLQIPSHQIIDMGQMVTLNCDPVSNHLYFYWYKQILGQQMEFLVNFYNGKVMEKSKLFKDQFSVERPDGSYFTLKIQPTALEDSAVYFCASSLTNSAETLYFGSGTRLTVL.

This clone was recorded a few times. Genes here carry mouse names. With the read ending 1 residue before the CDR3 end, the germline J gene is used to fill in that end. This chain uses TRBV2 with TRBJ2-5, with a possible D match to TRBD1 (5 bases). The CDR3 length is 12 residues. V lost 2 bases, J lost 6 bases, and 6 bases lay in between. Germline V gene lookup returns CDR1 LGHNA and CDR2 YSYQKL. This CDR3 is CASSQNRDTQYF. The DNA read from the CDR3 is TGTGCCAGCAGCCAAAACAGGGACACCCAGTAC.

Comment on this clone: These gene names are mouse names. The CDR3 end is not reached by the read, which stops 1 residue before it; the germline J gene fills it in. This chain links TRBV12-2 with TRBJ1-6; D possibly corresponds to TRBD1 (6 bases). TRBJ1-6 has ORF status, its function being uncertain. The CDR3 has 16 amino acids. Per the germline V gene, CDR1 is SGHLS and CDR2 is HYDKME. V was pared by 2 bases and J by 1 base, with 11 bases between. This CDR3 is CASSPHRVSYNSPLYF. The covered CDR3 bases are TGTGCCAGCTCTCCCCACAGGGTATCCTATAATTCGCCCCTCTAC.

Details on this clone: Here the gene names and germline are mouse. The read halts 1 residue ahead of the CDR3 end, with the missing end drawn from the germline J gene. The V call is TRBV31, the J call TRBJ2-4; 9 bases line up with TRBD2. V lost 1 base, J lost 1 base, and 6 bases stayed unmatched. The CDR3 has 16 residues. Germline loops: CDR1 GKSSPN, CDR2 SITVG. The DNA read from the CDR3 is TGTGCCTGGAGTCGTCCTGGGGGGGGCGGTCAAAACACCTTGTAC. Its translation: CAWSRPGGGGQNTLY. The complete CDR3 reads CAWSRPGGGGQNTLYF.

With respect to this clone: The genes and germline here are from mouse. CDR3 DNA (partial): TGTGCCAGCAGTGATTCTGGGGATAACTATGCTGAGCAGTTC. Translation: CASSDSGDNYAEQF. The complete CDR3 sequence is CASSDSGDNYAEQFF. The rearrangement uses TRBV13-1 and TRBJ2-1; D might be TRBD2 (6 bases). The CDR3 end lies 1 residue beyond the end of the read and is filled in from the germline J gene. In germline, CDR1 is NSHNY, CDR2 SYGAGN. The CDR3 runs to 15 residues. Deletions cut 1 base from V and 0 bases from J, with 8 bases between.